The present TCR beta chain was sequenced within a study of blood T cell repertoires in COVID-19. TCRdb's copy holds only in-frame clones and misses some; the assay was immunoSEQ multiplex PCR. The sample lists about 200,000 clones; about 93% were seen once. Enrolment of Seattle patients took place during active infection, and they were followed longitudinally. In germline, CDR1 is SEHNR, CDR2 FQNEAQ (reference sequence). The CDR3 totals 15 residues. Between the trimmed V and J ends, which lost 2 bases and 4 bases, there was a span of 12 bases. The sequencing sample was made of peripheral blood. The source of this sequence is a man aged 60 to 69 with COVID-19, enrolled during active disease. This chain connects TRBV7-9 to TRBJ1-3; possibly TRBD1 for D (5 bases). The CDR3 coding sequence is TGTGCCAGCAGCTTATCTGAGACAGCAGGAAACACCATATATTTT. Translated, it gives CASSLSETAGNTIYF.